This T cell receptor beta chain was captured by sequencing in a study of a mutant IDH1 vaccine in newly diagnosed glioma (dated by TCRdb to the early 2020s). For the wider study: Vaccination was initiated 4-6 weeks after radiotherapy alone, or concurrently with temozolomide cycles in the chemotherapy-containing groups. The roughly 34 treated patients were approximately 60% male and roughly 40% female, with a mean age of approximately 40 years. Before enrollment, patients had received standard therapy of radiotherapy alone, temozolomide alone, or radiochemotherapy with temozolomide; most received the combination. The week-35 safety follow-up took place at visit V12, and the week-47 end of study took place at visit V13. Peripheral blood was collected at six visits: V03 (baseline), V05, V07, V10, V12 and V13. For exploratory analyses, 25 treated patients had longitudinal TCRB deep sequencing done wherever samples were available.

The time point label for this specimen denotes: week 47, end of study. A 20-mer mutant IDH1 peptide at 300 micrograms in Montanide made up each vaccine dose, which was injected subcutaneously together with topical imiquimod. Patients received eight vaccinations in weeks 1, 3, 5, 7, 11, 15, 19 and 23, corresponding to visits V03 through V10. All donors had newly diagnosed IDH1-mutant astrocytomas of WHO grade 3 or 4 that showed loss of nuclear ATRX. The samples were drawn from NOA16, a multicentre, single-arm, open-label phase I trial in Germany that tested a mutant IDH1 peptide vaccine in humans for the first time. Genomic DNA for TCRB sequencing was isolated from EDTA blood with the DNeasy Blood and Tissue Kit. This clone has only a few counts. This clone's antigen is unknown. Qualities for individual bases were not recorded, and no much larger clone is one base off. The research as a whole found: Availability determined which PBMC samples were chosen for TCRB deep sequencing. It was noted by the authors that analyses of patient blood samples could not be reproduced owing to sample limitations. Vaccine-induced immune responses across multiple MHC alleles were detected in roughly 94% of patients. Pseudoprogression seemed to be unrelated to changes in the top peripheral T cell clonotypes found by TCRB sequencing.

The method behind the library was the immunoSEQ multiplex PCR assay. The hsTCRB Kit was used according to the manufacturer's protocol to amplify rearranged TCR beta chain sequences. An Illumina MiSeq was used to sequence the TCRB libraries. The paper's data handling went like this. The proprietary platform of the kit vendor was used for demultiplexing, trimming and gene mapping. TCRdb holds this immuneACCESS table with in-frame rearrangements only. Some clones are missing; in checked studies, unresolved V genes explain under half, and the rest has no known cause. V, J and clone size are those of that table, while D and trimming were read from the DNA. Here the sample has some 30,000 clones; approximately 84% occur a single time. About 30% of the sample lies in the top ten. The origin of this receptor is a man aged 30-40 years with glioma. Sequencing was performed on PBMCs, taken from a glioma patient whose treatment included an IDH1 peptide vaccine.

The nucleotides are TGCGCCAGCAGTCTGACTAGCACCGAGCAGTACTTC. Its coded protein is CASSLTSTEQYF. The V gene is TRBV10-2 and the J gene is TRBJ2-7, with TRBD2 matching 7 junction bases. Per the germline V gene, WSHSY is the CDR1 and SAAADI is the CDR2. Germline trimming: 5 bases from V, 6 bases from J; junction bases outside gene matches: 4. Its CDR3 holds 12 amino acids, cysteine through phenylalanine. The read is trimmed to its CDR3 DNA, 36 bases read in frame from base 1.